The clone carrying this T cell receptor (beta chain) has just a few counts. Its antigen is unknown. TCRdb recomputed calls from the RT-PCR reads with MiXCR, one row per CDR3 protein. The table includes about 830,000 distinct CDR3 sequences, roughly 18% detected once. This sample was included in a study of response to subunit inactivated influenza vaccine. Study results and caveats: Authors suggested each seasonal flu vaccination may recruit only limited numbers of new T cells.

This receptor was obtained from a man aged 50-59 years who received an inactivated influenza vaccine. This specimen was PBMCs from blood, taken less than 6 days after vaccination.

This CDR3 is CAIRETVLDSGTRGGYTF. CDR3 DNA: TGTGCCATCAGAGAGACCGTTTTAGACTCCGGGACCCGGGGTGGCTACACCTTC. The rearrangement joins TRBV10-3 to TRBJ1-2; perhaps TRBD1 as D (5 bases). The CDR3 covers 18 residues. The ends were cut back, 6 bases at V and 7 bases at J, with 30 bases in the middle. Germline CDR1 ENHRY, CDR2 SYGVKD.